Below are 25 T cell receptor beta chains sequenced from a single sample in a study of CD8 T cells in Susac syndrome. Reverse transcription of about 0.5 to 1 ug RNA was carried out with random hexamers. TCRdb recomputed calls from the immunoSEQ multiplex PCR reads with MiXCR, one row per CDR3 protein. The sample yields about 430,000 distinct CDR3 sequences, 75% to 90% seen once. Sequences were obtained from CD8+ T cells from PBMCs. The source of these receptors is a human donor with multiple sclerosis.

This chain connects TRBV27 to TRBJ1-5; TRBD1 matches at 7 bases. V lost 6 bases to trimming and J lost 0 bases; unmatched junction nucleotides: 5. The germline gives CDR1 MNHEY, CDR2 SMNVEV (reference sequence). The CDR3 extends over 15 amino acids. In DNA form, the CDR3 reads TGTGCCAGCAGAGAGGGGGCAGCTAGCAATCAGCCCCAGCATTTT. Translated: CASREGAASNQPQHF.

The CDR3 nucleotides are TGTGCCAGCAGCTCCCTCGACAGGGCGAACACTGAAGCTTTCTTT. Protein sequence: CASSSLDRANTEAFF. The chain has TRBV7-9 and TRBJ1-1; 7 positions agree with TRBD1. The CDR3 runs to 15 residues. Trimming at V came to 4 bases and at J to 1 base, leaving 6 bases not matched to a gene. The germline gives CDR1 SEHNR, CDR2 FQNEAQ (reference sequence).

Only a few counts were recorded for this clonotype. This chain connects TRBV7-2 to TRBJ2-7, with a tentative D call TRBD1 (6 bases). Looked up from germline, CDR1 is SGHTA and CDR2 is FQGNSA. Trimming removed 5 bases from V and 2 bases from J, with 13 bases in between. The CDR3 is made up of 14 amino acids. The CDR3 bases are TGTGCCAGCAGCACTCCGACAGGTACCTACGAGCAGTACTTC. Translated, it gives CASSTPTGTYEQYF.

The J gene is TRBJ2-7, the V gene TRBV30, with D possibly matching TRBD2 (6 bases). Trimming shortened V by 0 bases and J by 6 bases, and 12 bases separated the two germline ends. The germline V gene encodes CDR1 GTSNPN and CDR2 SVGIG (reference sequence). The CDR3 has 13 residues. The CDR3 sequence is CAWSVGSGGEQYF. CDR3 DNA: TGTGCCTGGAGTGTAGGGTCCGGGGGCGAGCAGTACTTC. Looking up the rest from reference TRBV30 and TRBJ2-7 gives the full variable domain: SQTIHQWPATLVQPVGSPLSLECTVEGTSNPNLYWYRQAAGRGLQLLFYSVGIGQISSEVPQNLSASRPQDRQFILSSKKLLLSDSGFYLCAWSVGSGGEQYFGPGTRLTVT.

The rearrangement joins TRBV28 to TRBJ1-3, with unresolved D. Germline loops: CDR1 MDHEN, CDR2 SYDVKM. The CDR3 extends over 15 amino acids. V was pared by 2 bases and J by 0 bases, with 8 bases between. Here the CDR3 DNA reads TGTGCCAGCAGTTTAGCCGGTAACTCTGGAAACACCATATATTTT. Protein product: CASSLAGNSGNTIYF.

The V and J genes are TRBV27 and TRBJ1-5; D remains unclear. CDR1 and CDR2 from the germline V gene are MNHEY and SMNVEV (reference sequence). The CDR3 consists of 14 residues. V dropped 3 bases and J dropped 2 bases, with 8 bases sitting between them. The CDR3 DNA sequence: TGTGCCAGCAGTTTGAGGGAGGGCAATCAGCCCCAGCATTTT. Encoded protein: CASSLREGNQPQHF.

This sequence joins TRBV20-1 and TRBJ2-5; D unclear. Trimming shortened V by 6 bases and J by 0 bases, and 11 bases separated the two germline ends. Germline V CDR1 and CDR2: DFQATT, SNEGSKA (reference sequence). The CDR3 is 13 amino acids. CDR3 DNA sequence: TGCAGTGCCGCCCTAACTCACCAAGAGACCCAGTACTTC. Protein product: CSAALTHQETQYF.

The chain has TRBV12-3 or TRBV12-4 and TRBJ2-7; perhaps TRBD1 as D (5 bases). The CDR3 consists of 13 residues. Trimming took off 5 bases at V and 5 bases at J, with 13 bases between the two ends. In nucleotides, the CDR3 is TGTGCCAGCAGTCTCGGACACCCAAACGAGCAGTACTTC. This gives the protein CASSLGHPNEQYF.

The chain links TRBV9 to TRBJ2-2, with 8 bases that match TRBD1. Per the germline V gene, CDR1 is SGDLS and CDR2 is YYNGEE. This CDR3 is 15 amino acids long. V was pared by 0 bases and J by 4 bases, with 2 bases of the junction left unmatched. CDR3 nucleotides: TGTGCCAGCAGCGTAGTTACAGGGGGCACCGGGGAGCTGTTTTTT. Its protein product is CASSVVTGGTGELFF.

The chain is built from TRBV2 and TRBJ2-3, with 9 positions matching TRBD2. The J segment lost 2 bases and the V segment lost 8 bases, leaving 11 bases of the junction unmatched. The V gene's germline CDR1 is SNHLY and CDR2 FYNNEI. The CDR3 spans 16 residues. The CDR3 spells CASPRQSSGDTDTQYF. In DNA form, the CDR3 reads TGTGCCAGCCCCCGCCAGTCTAGCGGGGACACAGATACGCAGTATTTT.

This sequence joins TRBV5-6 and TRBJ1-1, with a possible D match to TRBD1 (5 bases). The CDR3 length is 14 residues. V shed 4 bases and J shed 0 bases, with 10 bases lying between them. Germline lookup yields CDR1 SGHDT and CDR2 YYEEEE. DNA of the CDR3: TGTGCCAGCAGCGAGGGGTTCGTGAACACTGAAGCTTTCTTT. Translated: CASSEGFVNTEAFF.

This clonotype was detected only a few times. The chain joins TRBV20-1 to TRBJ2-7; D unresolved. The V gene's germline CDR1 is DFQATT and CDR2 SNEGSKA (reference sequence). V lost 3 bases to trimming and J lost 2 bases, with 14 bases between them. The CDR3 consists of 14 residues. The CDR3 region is CSARDADLPYEQYF. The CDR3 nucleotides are TGCAGTGCTAGGGACGCCGACCTACCCTACGAGCAGTACTTC.

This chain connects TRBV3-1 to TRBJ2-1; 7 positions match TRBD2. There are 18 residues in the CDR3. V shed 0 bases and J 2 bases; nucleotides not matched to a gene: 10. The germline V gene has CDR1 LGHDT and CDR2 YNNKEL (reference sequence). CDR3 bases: TGTGCCAGCAGCCAAGACGCTGGTTCTAGCGGCACCTACAATGAGCAGTTCTTC. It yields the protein CASSQDAGSSGTYNEQFF.

Here the CDR3 reads CASSPLGKGYEQYF. The DNA for the CDR3 is TGTGCCAGCAGTCCCCTTGGTAAGGGCTACGAGCAGTACTTC. The V gene is TRBV27, the J gene TRBJ2-7; D is uncertain. Between the trimmed V and J ends, which lost 5 bases and 3 bases, there was a span of 14 bases. Per the germline V gene, CDR1 is MNHEY and CDR2 is SMNVEV (reference sequence). This CDR3 is built from 14 residues.

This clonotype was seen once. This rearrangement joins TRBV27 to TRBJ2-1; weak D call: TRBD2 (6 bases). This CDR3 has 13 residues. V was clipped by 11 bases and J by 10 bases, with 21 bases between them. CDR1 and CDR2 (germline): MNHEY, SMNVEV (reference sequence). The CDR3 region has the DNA TGTGCCTCCGGTTATAGCGGAGAGGAGGAGCAGTTCTTC. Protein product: CASGYSGEEEQFF.

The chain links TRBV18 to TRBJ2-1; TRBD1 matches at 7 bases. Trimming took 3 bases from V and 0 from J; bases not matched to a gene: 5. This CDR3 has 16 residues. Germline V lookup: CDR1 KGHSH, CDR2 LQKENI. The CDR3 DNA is TGTGCCAGCTCACCGCCTCGGGACAGCTCCTACAATGAGCAGTTCTTC. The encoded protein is CASSPPRDSSYNEQFF.

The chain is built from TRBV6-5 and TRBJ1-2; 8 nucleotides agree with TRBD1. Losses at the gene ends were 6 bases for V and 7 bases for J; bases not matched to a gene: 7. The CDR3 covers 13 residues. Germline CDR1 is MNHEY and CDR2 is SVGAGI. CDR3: CASSTGGSAGYTF. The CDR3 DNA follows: TGTGCCAGCAGCACAGGGGGTTCGGCTGGCTACACCTTC.

CDR3 protein: CASSYSGTGRNTEAFF. The CDR3 DNA sequence: TGTGCCAGCAGTTACTCGGGTACAGGCCGCAACACTGAAGCTTTCTTT. The chain joins TRBV6-5 to TRBJ1-1; a weak D match, TRBD1 (5 bases). The CDR3 loop spans 16 amino acids. Germline assignment: CDR1 MNHEY and CDR2 SVGAGI. Trimming pared 0 bases from V and 2 bases from J, leaving 13 bases between.

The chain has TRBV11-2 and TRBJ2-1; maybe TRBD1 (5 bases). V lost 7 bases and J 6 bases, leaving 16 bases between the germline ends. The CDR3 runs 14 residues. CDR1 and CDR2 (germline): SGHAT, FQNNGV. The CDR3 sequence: CASTHLQGTNEQFF. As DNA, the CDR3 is TGTGCCAGCACCCACCTCCAGGGTACCAATGAGCAGTTCTTC.

This CDR3 is CASSLLRQGPDTQYF. For the CDR3, the DNA is TGTGCCAGCAGTTTATTACGGCAGGGCCCAGATACGCAGTATTTT. V usage is TRBV27 and J usage is TRBJ2-3, with TRBD1 as a possible D gene (5 bases). This CDR3 has 15 amino acids. Trimming left V 1 base short and J 4 bases short, with 12 bases between. Germline loops: CDR1 MNHEY, CDR2 SMNVEV (reference sequence).

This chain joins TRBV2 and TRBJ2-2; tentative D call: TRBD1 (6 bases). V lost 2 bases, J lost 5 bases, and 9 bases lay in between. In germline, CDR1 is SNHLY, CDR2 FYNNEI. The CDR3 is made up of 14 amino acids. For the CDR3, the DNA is TGTGCCAGCAGTGAAACAGGGTTTACCGGGGAGCTGTTTTTT. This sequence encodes CASSETGFTGELFF.

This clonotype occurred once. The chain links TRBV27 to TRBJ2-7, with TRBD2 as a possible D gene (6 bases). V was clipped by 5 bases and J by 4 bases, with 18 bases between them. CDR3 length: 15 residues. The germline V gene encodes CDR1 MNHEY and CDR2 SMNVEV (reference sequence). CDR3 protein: CASSLEVGGWYEQYF. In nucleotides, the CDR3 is TGTGCCAGCAGTCTTGAGGTTGGGGGGTGGTACGAGCAGTACTTC.

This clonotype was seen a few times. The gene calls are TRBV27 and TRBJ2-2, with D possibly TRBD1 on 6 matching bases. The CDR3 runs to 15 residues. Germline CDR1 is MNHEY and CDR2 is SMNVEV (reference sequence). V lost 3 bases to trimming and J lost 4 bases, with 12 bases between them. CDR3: CASSLGATLTGELFF. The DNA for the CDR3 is TGTGCCAGCAGTTTGGGGGCAACCCTCACCGGGGAGCTGTTTTTT.

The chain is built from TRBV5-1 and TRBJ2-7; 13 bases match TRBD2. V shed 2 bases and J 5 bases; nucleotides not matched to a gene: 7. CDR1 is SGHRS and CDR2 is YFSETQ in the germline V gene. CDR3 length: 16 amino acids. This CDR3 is CASSFSGTSGTHEQYF. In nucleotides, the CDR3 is TGCGCCAGCAGCTTTTCCGGGACTAGCGGGACTCACGAGCAGTACTTC.

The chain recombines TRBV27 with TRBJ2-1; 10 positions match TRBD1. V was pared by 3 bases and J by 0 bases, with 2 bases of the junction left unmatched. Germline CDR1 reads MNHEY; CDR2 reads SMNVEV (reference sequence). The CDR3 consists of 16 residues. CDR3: CASSLGTGASYNEQFF. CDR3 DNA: TGTGCCAGCAGTTTGGGGACAGGGGCCTCCTACAATGAGCAGTTCTTC.